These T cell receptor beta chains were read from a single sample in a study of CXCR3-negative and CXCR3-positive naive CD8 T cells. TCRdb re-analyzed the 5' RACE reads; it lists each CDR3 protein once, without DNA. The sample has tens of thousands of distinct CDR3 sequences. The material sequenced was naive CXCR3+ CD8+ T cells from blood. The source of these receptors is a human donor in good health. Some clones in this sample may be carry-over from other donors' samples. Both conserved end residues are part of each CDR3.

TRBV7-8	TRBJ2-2	CASSLRLGRENTGELFF
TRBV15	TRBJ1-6	CATSREGAGSSPLHF
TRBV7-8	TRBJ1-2	CASSLGGGVYGYTF
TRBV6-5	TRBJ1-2	CASSYVRDRGYTF
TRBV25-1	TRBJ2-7	CASLGLNSYEQYF
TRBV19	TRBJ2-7	CASSIDGSYEQYF
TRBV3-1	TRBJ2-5	CASSQDRALLQETQYF
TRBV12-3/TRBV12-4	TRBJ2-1	CASSPGTSGYPHYNEQFF
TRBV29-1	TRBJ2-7	CSVEESSYEQYF
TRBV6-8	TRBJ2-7	CASQAGTAYEQYF
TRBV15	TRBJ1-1	CATSRVGANTEAFF
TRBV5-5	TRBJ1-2	CASTAGQLRGYTF
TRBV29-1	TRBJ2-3	CSVEVGDSKATDTQYF